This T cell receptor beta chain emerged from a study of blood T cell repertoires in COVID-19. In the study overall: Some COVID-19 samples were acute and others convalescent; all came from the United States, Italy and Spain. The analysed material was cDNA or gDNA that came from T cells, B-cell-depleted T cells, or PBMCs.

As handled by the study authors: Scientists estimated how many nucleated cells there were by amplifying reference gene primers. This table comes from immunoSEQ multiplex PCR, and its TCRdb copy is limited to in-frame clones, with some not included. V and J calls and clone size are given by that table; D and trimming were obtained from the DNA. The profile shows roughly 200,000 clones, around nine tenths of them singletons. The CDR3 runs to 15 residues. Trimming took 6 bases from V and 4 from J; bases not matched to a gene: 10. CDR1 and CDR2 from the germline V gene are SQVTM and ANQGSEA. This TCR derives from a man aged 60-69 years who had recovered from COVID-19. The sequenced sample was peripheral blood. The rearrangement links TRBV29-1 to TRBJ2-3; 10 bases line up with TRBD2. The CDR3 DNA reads TGCAGCGTCCCCGGAGCGGGAGGGACCGCAGATACGCAGTATTTT. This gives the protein CSVPGAGGTADTQYF.